The 28 T cell receptor beta chains listed next were all sequenced from one sample in a study of blood T cell repertoires in COVID-19. Clones were read by immunoSEQ multiplex PCR, and TCRdb kept only the in-frame ones, dropping some. Of hundreds of thousands of clones detected, 80% to 90% appear once; the ten largest clones hold 6% to 7%. Sequencing input: peripheral blood. The receptors were sampled from a woman aged 45-59 years with COVID-19, enrolled during active disease.

The chain uses TRBV11-2 and TRBJ2-1; TRBD1 matches at 11 bases. Germline CDR1 reads SGHAT; CDR2 reads FQNNGV. The trim removed 8 bases at V and 4 bases at J, leaving 10 bases unmatched. The CDR3 spans 16 residues. The DNA of the CDR3 is TGTGCCAGCTGCCCCGCCGGGACAGGGGGTTACAATGAGCAGTTCTTC. Residues: CASCPAGTGGYNEQFF.

This clone appeared a single time. This CDR3 is CASLLRTYRTGNSPLHF. As DNA, the CDR3 is TGTGCCAGTCTCTTGCGCACCTATAGGACAGGGAATTCACCCCTCCACTTT. This chain uses TRBV2 with TRBJ1-6; 8 nucleotides align to TRBD1. With V trimmed by 9 bases and J by 7 bases, 17 bases remained unmatched. The CDR3 length is 17 residues. Germline V gene sequence: CDR1 SNHLY, CDR2 FYNNEI.

The V call is TRBV21-1, the J call TRBJ1-5; the table's TRBD1 call for D was not verified on the DNA. TRBV21-1 is termed a pseudogene. The CDR3 is 17 residues long. CDR3 region: CASSSAQGGCSNQPQHF. The CDR3 nucleotides are TGTGCCAGCAGCTCTGCACAGGGGGGATGTAGCAATCAGCCCCAGCATTTT.

This rearrangement joins TRBV9 to TRBJ2-1, with 7 bases lining up with TRBD2. This CDR3 has 15 amino acids. J was trimmed by 7 bases and V by 2 bases; bases with no gene match: 9. Germline assignment: CDR1 SGDLS and CDR2 YYNGEE. The CDR3 nucleotides read TGTGCCAGCAGCGTTCTAATGATCGGGGGGAATGAGCAGTTCTTC. Its protein product is CASSVLMIGGNEQFF.

The J gene is TRBJ1-1, the V gene TRBV30; 11 nucleotides match TRBD1. There are 15 residues in the CDR3. Germline V lookup: CDR1 GTSNPN, CDR2 SVGIG (reference sequence). Unmatched junction bases numbered 7, after V lost 3 bases and J lost 4 bases. CDR3 in amino acids: CAWRRTGGFGTEAFF. The CDR3 DNA is TGTGCCTGGAGACGGACAGGGGGCTTCGGCACTGAAGCTTTCTTT.

The J gene is TRBJ1-3, the V gene TRBV12-3 or TRBV12-4; D call uncertain. The CDR3 contains 13 residues. V lost 2 bases and J lost 9, with 11 bases in between. The CDR3 DNA reads as TGTGCCAGCAGTTTAACCCCAGGAGGCACCATATATTTT. Translation gives CASSLTPGGTIYF.

This sequence joins TRBV28 and TRBJ1-2; TRBD1 agrees at 12 bases. CDR1 and CDR2 from the germline V gene are MDHEN and SYDVKM. The CDR3 length is 16 residues. Unmatched junction bases numbered 8, after V lost 6 bases and J lost 3 bases. The CDR3 DNA is TGTGCCAGCAGGGGACCCGGGACAGGGGGCCACTATGGCTACACCTTC. Its protein is CASRGPGTGGHYGYTF.

The rearrangement uses TRBV27 and TRBJ2-5; the D is unclear. V was pared by 1 base and J by 3 bases, with 6 bases between. This CDR3 is 13 amino acids long. Looked up from germline, CDR1 is MNHEY and CDR2 is SMNVEV (reference sequence). In DNA, the CDR3 is TGTGCCAGCAGTTTATATTCAGAAGAGACCCAGTACTTC. It codes for CASSLYSEETQYF.

The CDR3 region is CAWSRGGSGNTIYF. The CDR3 DNA is TGTGCCTGGAGTAGGGGGGGGTCTGGAAACACCATATATTTT. The chain carries TRBV30 and TRBJ1-3; tentative D call: TRBD1 (6 bases). Germline assignment: CDR1 GTSNPN and CDR2 SVGIG (reference sequence). V was shortened by 2 bases and J by 1 base, with 9 bases between the two germline ends. CDR3 size: 14 residues.

The table lists this clone with a count of one. The rearrangement joins TRBV18 to TRBJ2-3, with TRBD1 matching 9 bases. This CDR3 contains 14 residues. The V and J ends lost 0 bases and 7 bases, in that order; junction bases with no gene match: 2. CDR1 is KGHSH and CDR2 is LQKENI in the germline V gene. Written as DNA, the CDR3 is TGTGCCAGCTCACCACCGGACAGGGGCCATACGCAGTATTTT. This sequence encodes CASSPPDRGHTQYF.

Notes on this clone: The final CDR3 position lacks the conserved phenylalanine or tryptophan, pointing to a likely read error. No DNA is shown, since the ends of the CDR3 on it are uncertain; the CDR3 is the one TCRdb lists. This chain joins TRBV6-1 and TRBJ1-5; the table gives TRBD1 as D, unverified against the DNA. CDR1 and CDR2 from the germline V gene are MNHNS and SASEGT. The CDR3 is 21 amino acids in total, end residues counted. CDR3 sequence: CASSESDKGKWESQGGGGVRI.

V usage is TRBV7-9 and J usage is TRBJ2-5, with TRBD2 matching 7 bases. CDR3 length: 17 residues. Germline V gene lookup returns CDR1 SEHNR and CDR2 FQNEAQ (reference sequence). Trimming cost V 1 base and J 1 base; bases outside gene matches: 9. The chain's CDR3 is CASSLGWAGRGQETQYF. The CDR3 region has the DNA TGTGCCAGCAGCTTAGGTTGGGCAGGGAGGGGCCAAGAGACCCAGTACTTC.

V gene TRBV7-6 combines with J gene TRBJ1-3; D unclear. The V and J ends lost 0 bases and 3 bases respectively, with 12 bases between them. The germline V gene has CDR1 SGHVS and CDR2 FNYEAQ. The CDR3 spans 16 residues. CDR3 protein: CASSLARHLGGNTIYF. CDR3 sequence (DNA): TGTGCCAGCAGCTTAGCGAGGCACTTGGGTGGAAACACCATATATTTT.

The sample holds one count of this clone. The chain couples TRBV10-2 to TRBJ2-7, with D possibly being TRBD1 (7 bases). Trimming removed 7 bases from V and 2 bases from J, with 15 bases in between. CDR1 and CDR2 (germline): WSHSY, SAAADI. This CDR3 is built from 14 residues. CDR3 nucleotides: TGCGCCAGCAAGCGCGGGACAGACCCCTACGAGCAGTACTTC. Residues: CASKRGTDPYEQYF.

This chain uses TRBV7-2 with TRBJ1-2; D is possibly TRBD1 (6 bases). CDR1 and CDR2 (germline): SGHTA, FQGNSA. The CDR3 has 13 residues. The V end was cut by 3 bases, the J end by 8 bases, with 13 bases between. The DNA of the CDR3 is TGTGCCAGCAGCTTCGGACAGAACCTAGGCTACACCTTC. This codes for CASSFGQNLGYTF.

This CDR3 reads CSASSPRGETQYF. CDR3 nucleotide sequence: TGCAGTGCTAGTTCTCCTAGAGGGGAGACCCAGTACTTC. The genes are TRBV20-1 and TRBJ2-5, with a weak D call TRBD2 (5 bases). Trimming shortened V by 3 bases and J by 5 bases, and 13 bases separated the two germline ends. The CDR3 contains 13 residues. In germline, CDR1 is DFQATT, CDR2 SNEGSKA (reference sequence).

V gene TRBV6-5 combines with J gene TRBJ1-5, with a weak D call TRBD1 (6 bases). The V gene's germline CDR1 is MNHEY and CDR2 SVGAGI. The CDR3 runs 15 residues. The V end was cut by 4 bases, the J end by 0 bases, with 10 bases between. The DNA for the CDR3 is TGTGCCAGCAGTTCGGACAGTCTTAGCAATCAGCCCCAGCATTTT. This gives the protein CASSSDSLSNQPQHF.

The CDR3 DNA follows: TGTGCCTGGAGTGTAGGGGTAGCGGGAGGGCCCTACGAGCAGTACTTC. Protein product: CAWSVGVAGGPYEQYF. The chain uses TRBV30 and TRBJ2-7; 11 positions agree with TRBD2. The CDR3 has 16 amino acids. From germline, CDR1 is GTSNPN and CDR2 SVGIG (reference sequence). V lost 0 bases and J lost 2; bases outside the gene matches: 6.

The CDR3 protein is CASSSDRTYEQYF. CDR3 in DNA: TGTGCCAGCAGTTCCGACAGGACCTACGAGCAGTACTTC. V gene TRBV25-1 combines with J gene TRBJ2-7; weak D call: TRBD1 (6 bases). CDR1 is MGHDK and CDR2 is SYGVNS in the germline V gene. Trimming shortened V by 5 bases and J by 2 bases, and 10 bases separated the two germline ends. This CDR3 contains 13 residues.

The chain combines TRBV4-1 with TRBJ2-5; D is uncertain. The CDR3 spans 15 residues. CDR1 and CDR2 (germline): MGHRA, YSYEKL. V was trimmed by 4 bases and J by 1 base, leaving 13 bases between them. CDR3 region: CASSPSDTAQETQYF. DNA of the CDR3: TGCGCCAGCAGCCCCTCTGATACAGCCCAAGAGACCCAGTACTTC.

Notes on this clone: Other DNA sequences within the sample encode an identical CDR3. The chain combines TRBV18 with TRBJ2-1; no reliable D call. Trimming removed 3 bases at V and 4 bases at J, with 7 bases between. CDR1 and CDR2 (germline): KGHSH, LQKENI. The CDR3 contains 13 residues. The CDR3 nucleotides are TGTGCCAGCTCACCCGGTGGTTACAATGAGCAGTTCTTC. Translation gives CASSPGGYNEQFF.

This chain connects TRBV19 to TRBJ1-1; the D is unclear. Germline CDR1 is LNHDA and CDR2 is SQIVND (reference sequence). This CDR3 spans 15 amino acids. The V end lost 9 bases, the J end lost 4 bases, and 21 bases lay between the germline ends. Here the CDR3 DNA reads TGTGCCAGCCTAATCTCAGGAGGGATTACCACTGAAGCTTTCTTT. As protein: CASLISGGITTEAFF. The complete variable domain, with remaining parts taken from reference TRBV19 and TRBJ1-1, reads DGGITQSPKYLFRKEGQNVTLSCEQNLNHDAMYWYRQDPGQGLRLIYYSQIVNDFQKGDIAEGYSVSREKKESFPLTVTSAQKNPTAFYLCASLISGGITTEAFFGQGTRLTVV.

The V gene is TRBV24-1, the J gene TRBJ2-4; 9 bases agree with TRBD2. CDR1 KGHDR and CDR2 SFDVKD come from the germline V gene. Losses at the gene ends were 5 bases for V and 2 bases for J; bases not matched to a gene: 3. This CDR3 has 15 amino acids. CDR3 in DNA: TGTGCCACCAGTGTGCTAGCGGGATCCAAAAACATTCAGTACTTC. Protein: CATSVLAGSKNIQYF.

The chain carries TRBV6-5 and TRBJ2-3; D is possibly TRBD1 (6 bases). Germline V lookup: CDR1 MNHEY, CDR2 SVGAGI. The CDR3 is 14 residues long. The V end lost 2 bases, the J end lost 5 bases, and 11 bases lay between the germline ends. The CDR3 here is CASSYARGGDTQYF. CDR3 coding DNA: TGTGCCAGCAGTTACGCAAGAGGGGGAGATACGCAGTATTTT.

This clone was observed a few times. This rearrangement joins TRBV9 to TRBJ2-1; 7 nucleotides line up with TRBD2. The germline V gene encodes CDR1 SGDLS and CDR2 YYNGEE. The CDR3 loop spans 15 amino acids. V trimming: 0 bases; J trimming: 4 bases; junction bases outside the gene matches: 4. The CDR3 loop reads CASSVGASGYNEQFF. CDR3 bases: TGTGCCAGCAGCGTAGGGGCTAGCGGATACAATGAGCAGTTCTTC. Using reference TRBV9 and TRBJ2-1 for the parts outside the CDR3, the full variable domain is DSGVTQTPKHLITATGQRVTLRCSPRSGDLSVYWYQQSLDQGLQFLIQYYNGEERAKGNILERFSAQQFPDLHSELNLSSLELGDSALYFCASSVGASGYNEQFFGPGTRLTVL.

This clone was observed once. The gene calls are TRBV7-9 and TRBJ1-2; possibly TRBD1 for D (6 bases). The V end was cut by 8 bases, the J end by 3 bases, with 28 bases between. Per the germline V gene, CDR1 is SEHNR and CDR2 is FQNEAQ (reference sequence). The CDR3 consists of 18 residues. CDR3 in amino acids: CASGSRATGPQPYYGYTF. The DNA of the CDR3 is TGTGCCAGCGGGTCTAGGGCGACAGGTCCCCAGCCGTACTATGGCTACACCTTC.

The chain joins TRBV2 to TRBJ2-2; possibly TRBD2 for D (5 bases). Trimming left V 6 bases short and J 6 bases short, with 20 bases between. Germline V gene sequence: CDR1 SNHLY, CDR2 FYNNEI. There are 16 residues in the CDR3. For the CDR3, the DNA is TGTGCCAGCAGCTCCGGACTGGGAGAACAGTCCGGGGAGCTGTTTTTT. This sequence encodes CASSSGLGEQSGELFF.

This chain connects TRBV6-5 to TRBJ2-7; D perhaps matches TRBD1 (5 bases). The germline V gene has CDR1 MNHEY and CDR2 SVGAGI. V gave up 2 bases and J gave up 2 bases, with 10 bases separating them. CDR3 length: 14 amino acids. The CDR3 reads CASSYSQGPYEQYF. CDR3 sequence (DNA): TGTGCCAGCAGTTACAGTCAGGGCCCCTACGAGCAGTACTTC.